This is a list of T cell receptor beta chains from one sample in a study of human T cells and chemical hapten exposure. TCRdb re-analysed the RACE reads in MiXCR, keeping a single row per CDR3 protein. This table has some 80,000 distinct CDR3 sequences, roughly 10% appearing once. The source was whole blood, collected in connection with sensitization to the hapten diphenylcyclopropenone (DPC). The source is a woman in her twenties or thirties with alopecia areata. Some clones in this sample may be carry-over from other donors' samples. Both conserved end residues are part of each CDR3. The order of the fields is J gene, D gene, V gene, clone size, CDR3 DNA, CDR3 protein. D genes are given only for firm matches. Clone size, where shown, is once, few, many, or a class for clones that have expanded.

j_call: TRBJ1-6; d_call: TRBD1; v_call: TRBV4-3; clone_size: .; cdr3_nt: TGCGCCAGCAGCCAAGACCCCCCGGGACAGGTCCGTTCACCCCTCCACTTT; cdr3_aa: CASSQDPPGQVRSPLHF
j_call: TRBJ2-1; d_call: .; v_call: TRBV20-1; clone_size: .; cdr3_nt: TGCAGTGCAGGGACCGTTGGTAATGAGCAGTTCTTC; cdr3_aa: CSAGTVGNEQFF
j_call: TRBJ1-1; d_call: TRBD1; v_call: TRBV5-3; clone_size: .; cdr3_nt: TGTGCCAGAAGCTTTGGCCCCCCGGGGCAGGGGGACATGAACACTGAAGCTTTCTTT; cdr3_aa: CARSFGPPGQGDMNTEAFF
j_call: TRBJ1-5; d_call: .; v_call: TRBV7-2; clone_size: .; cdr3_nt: TGTGCCAGCAGCTTAAGCAGGAGCGGCAATCAGCCCCAGCATTTT; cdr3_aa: CASSLSRSGNQPQHF
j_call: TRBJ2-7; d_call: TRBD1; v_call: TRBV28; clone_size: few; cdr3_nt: TGTGCCAGCAGCAACCGGGACAGCGTCGACGAGCAGTACTTC; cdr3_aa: CASSNRDSVDEQYF
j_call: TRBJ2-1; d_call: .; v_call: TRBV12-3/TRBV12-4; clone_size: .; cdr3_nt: TGTGCCAGCAATTCCCTATCGGGACTCCCGAATGAGCAGTTCTTC; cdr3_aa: CASNSLSGLPNEQFF
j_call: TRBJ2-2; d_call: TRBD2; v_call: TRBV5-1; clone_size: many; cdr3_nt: TGCGCCAGCAGCTTGGAGCCTAGCGGGCCGAACACCGGGGAGCTGTTTTTT; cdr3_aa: CASSLEPSGPNTGELFF
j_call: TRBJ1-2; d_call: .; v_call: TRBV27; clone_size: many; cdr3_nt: TGTGCCAGCAGTCACAAGGGGGGGCACCTCTATGGCTACACCTTC; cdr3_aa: CASSHKGGHLYGYTF
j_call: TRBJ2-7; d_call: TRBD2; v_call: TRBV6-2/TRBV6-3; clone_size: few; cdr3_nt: TGTGCCAGTCAGCGGGAGACCTTTTACGAGCAGTACTTC; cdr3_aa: CASQRETFYEQYF
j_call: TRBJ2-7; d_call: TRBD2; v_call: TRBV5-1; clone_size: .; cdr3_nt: TGCGCCAGCAGCACGGGAGGGCCCTACGAGCAGTACTTC; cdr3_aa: CASSTGGPYEQYF
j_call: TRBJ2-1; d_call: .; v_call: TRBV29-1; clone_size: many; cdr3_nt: TGCAGCGTTGGGGGCGGTGGCTCCTACAATGAGCAGTTCTTC; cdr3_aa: CSVGGGGSYNEQFF
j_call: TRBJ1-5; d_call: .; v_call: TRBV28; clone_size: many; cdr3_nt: TGTGCCAGCAGTCTGGGGGCTCTCAATCAGCCCCAGCATTTT; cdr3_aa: CASSLGALNQPQHF
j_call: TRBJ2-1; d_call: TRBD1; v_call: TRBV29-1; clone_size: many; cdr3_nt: TGCAGCGTAGGGACAGGGTCCTACAATGAGCAGTTCTTC; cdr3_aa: CSVGTGSYNEQFF
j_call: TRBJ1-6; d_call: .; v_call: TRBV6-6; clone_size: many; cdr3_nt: TGTGCCAGCAGTTATGGCGATAATTCACCCCTCCACTTT; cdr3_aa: CASSYGDNSPLHF
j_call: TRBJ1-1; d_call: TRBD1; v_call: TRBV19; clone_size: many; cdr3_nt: TGTGCCAGTAGTCCCCGACAGGGACCGAACACTGAAGCTTTCTTT; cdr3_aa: CASSPRQGPNTEAFF
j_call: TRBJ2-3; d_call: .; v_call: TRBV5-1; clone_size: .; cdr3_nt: TGCGCCAGCAGCAACTCCGCGAGCACAGATACGCAGTATTTT; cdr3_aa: CASSNSASTDTQYF
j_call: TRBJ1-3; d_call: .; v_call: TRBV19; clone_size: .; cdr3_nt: TGTGCCAGTAGTATCGCCCGAGGAAACACCATATATTTT; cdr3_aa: CASSIARGNTIYF
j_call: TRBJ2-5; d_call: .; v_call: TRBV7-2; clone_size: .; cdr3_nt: TGTGCCAGCAGCTTAGACCGGGGTGCTGGAGCCCAGTACTTC; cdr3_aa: CASSLDRGAGAQYF
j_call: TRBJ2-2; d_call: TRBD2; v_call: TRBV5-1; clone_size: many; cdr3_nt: TGCGCCAGCAGTTACGGACTAGCGGGAACCGGGGAGCTGTTTTTT; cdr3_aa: CASSYGLAGTGELFF
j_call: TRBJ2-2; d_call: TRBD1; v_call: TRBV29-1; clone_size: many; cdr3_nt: TGCAGCACCGACAGGGGCACCGGGGAGCTGTTTTTT; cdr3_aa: CSTDRGTGELFF
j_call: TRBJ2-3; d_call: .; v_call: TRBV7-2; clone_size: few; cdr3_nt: TGTGCCAGCAGCTTAGGGGCAACAGATACGCAGTATTTT; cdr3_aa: CASSLGATDTQYF
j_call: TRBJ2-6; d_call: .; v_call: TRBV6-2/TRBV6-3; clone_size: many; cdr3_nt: TGTGCCAGCAACCCACTGGTCAGGCGTGGGGCCAACGTCCTGACTTTC; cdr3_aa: CASNPLVRRGANVLTF
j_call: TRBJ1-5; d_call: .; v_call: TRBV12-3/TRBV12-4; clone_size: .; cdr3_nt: TGTGCCAGCAACTCCGGACAGCATCAGCCCCAGCATTTT; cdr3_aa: CASNSGQHQPQHF
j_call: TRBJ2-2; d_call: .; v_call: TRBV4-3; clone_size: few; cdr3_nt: TGCGCCAGCAGCCAAGACCCTCACGGGGGAGATTGGGGCACCGGGGAGCTGTTTTTT; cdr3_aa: CASSQDPHGGDWGTGELFF
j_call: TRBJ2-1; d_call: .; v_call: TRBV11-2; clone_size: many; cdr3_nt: TGTGCCAGCATCAGGTGGGGGCAGGGTTACAATGAGCAGTTCTTC; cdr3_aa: CASIRWGQGYNEQFF
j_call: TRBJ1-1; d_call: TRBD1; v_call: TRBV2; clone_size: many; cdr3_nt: TGTGCCAGCTACACAGGGGCTGAAGCTTTCTTT; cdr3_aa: CASYTGAEAFF
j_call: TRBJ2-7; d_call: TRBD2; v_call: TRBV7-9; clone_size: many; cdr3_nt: TGTGCCAGCAGCTTAGGGACTAGCGGGAGTCTGTCCTTC; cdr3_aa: CASSLGTSGSLSF
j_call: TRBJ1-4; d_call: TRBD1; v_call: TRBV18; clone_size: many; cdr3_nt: TGTGCCAGCTCACCACCGGGACAGTATGAAAAACTGTTTTTT; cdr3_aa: CASSPPGQYEKLFF
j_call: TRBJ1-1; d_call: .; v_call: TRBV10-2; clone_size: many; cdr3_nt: TGCGCCAGCAGGACGGGACGCAGCTTCGCGGGCACTGAAGCTTTCTTT; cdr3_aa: CASRTGRSFAGTEAFF
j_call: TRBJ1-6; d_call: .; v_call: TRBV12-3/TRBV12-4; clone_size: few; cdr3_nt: TGTGCCAGCACCGAAACGGGACACTCGGGTTCACCCCTCCACTTT; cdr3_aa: CASTETGHSGSPLHF
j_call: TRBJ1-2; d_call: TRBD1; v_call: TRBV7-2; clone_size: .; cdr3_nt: TGTGCCAGCATCTTACAGGGGGCGCGAGTTACTAACTATGGCTACACCTTC; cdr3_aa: CASILQGARVTNYGYTF
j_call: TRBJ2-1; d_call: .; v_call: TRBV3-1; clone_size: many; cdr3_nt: TGTGCCAGCAGCCAACTGGCGAATGAGCAGTTCTTC; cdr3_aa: CASSQLANEQFF
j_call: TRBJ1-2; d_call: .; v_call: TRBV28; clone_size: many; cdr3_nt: TGTGCCATCATACAGGGAGTGGGTGGCTACACCTTC; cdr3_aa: CAIIQGVGGYTF
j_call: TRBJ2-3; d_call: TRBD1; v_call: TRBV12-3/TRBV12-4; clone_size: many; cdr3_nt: TGTGCCACCCAGGGGGACCCAGATACGCAGTATTTT; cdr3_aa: CATQGDPDTQYF
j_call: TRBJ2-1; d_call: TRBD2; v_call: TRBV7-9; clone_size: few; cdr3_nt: TGTGCCAGCAGCAGGACTAGCGGGACCAACAATGAGCAGTTCTTC; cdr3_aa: CASSRTSGTNNEQFF